Below, 11 T cell receptor beta chains from the same sample are listed, as sequenced in a study of shared clonotypes between healthy human individuals. Positive CCR7 selection of CD45RO-negative cells yielded the naive CD8 cells, and terminally differentiated effector memory CD45RA+ cells were excluded. Sequenced by immunoSEQ multiplex PCR; TCRdb stores in-frame clones only, minus some. Among about 2.1 million clones listed, about 93% were seen once. The sequencing input was naive CD8+ T cells from PBMCs. These TCRs come from a man between 18 and 29 years old in good health. Some clones in this sample may be carry-over from other donors' samples.

The chain uses TRBV27 and TRBJ1-1, with D maybe TRBD1 (6 bases). CDR3 length equals 12 residues. V lost 5 bases and J 8 bases, leaving 12 bases between the germline ends. Germline V CDR1 and CDR2: MNHEY, SMNVEV (reference sequence). The DNA of the CDR3 is TGTGCCAGCAGTAGCCCCACAGGGGAAGCTTTCTTT. Protein sequence: CASSSPTGEAFF.

This chain links TRBV10-3 with TRBJ2-7; TRBD1 matches 12 bases. The CDR3 length is 15 residues. Germline V CDR1 and CDR2: ENHRY, SYGVKD. V was clipped by 1 base and J by 5 bases; unmatched bases: 3. The CDR3 coding sequence is TGTGCCATCAGTGAGTTCCGGGACAGGGGGCACGAGCAGTACTTC. Residues: CAISEFRDRGHEQYF.

The chain combines TRBV19 with TRBJ1-1, with D perhaps matching TRBD1 (6 bases). Germline V gene data show CDR1 as LNHDA and CDR2 as SQIVND (reference sequence). Trimming left V 7 bases short and J 0 bases short, with 15 bases between. This CDR3 has 15 residues. This chain's CDR3 is CASISEWDMNTEAFF. CDR3 coding DNA: TGTGCCAGTATCTCCGAGTGGGACATGAACACTGAAGCTTTCTTT.

V usage is TRBV28 and J usage is TRBJ2-5, with 7 positions matching TRBD1. The V and J ends lost 2 bases and 5 bases, in that order; junction bases with no gene match: 8. The CDR3 has 15 amino acids. Germline V gives CDR1 MDHEN, CDR2 SYDVKM. CDR3 DNA: TGTGCCAGCAGTTTAGCTAGGGGGCTATGGGAGACCCAGTACTTC. Translation gives CASSLARGLWETQYF.

This chain uses TRBV6-4 with TRBJ2-1; D not resolved. CDR1 and CDR2 from the germline V gene are MRHNA and SNTAGT. Trimming stripped 2 bases from V and 4 bases from J, with 9 bases between. The CDR3 is 14 residues long. This CDR3 is CASSDRLGYNEQFF. CDR3 sequence (DNA): TGTGCCAGCAGTGACAGACTTGGGTACAATGAGCAGTTCTTC.

This clone was recorded once. The chain employs TRBV7-9 and TRBJ1-4; D call uncertain. Germline V CDR1 and CDR2: SEHNR, FQNEAQ (reference sequence). This CDR3 comprises 15 residues. V gave up 2 bases and J gave up 3 bases, with 10 bases separating them. The CDR3 sequence: CASSLTVRANEKLFF. CDR3 DNA sequence: TGTGCCAGCAGCTTAACAGTCCGGGCTAATGAAAAACTGTTTTTT.

Turning to this clone: This same CDR3 is encoded by further DNA sequences in the sample. This chain connects TRBV7-3 to TRBJ2-5; D remains unclear. Trimming cost V 3 bases and J 4 bases, with 6 bases left between them. Germline V gene sequence: CDR1 SGHTA, CDR2 FQGTGA. This CDR3 contains 12 residues. The CDR3 loop reads CASSLKGETQYF. CDR3 bases: TGTGCCAGCAGCTTGAAGGGAGAGACCCAGTACTTC.

The genes are TRBV7-2 and TRBJ2-3; 8 nucleotides match TRBD2. The V and J ends lost 1 base and 6 bases, in that order; junction bases with no gene match: 3. The CDR3 loop spans 14 amino acids. Germline V CDR1 and CDR2: SGHTA, FQGNSA. The CDR3 DNA reads TGTGCCAGCAGCTTAGGAGGGACTAGTGATACGCAGTATTTT. Its protein is CASSLGGTSDTQYF.

The chain is built from TRBV28 and TRBJ2-1, with D possibly TRBD1 on 6 matching bases. CDR1 MDHEN and CDR2 SYDVKM come from the germline V gene. The V end was cut by 10 bases, the J end by 8 bases, with 24 bases between. CDR3 length equals 15 residues. The CDR3 spells CATQRALDRPDEQFF. Here the CDR3 DNA reads TGTGCCACCCAAAGGGCCTTGGACAGACCGGATGAGCAGTTCTTC.

There are a few counts of this clone. Other DNA sequences in the sample encode the same CDR3. The chain combines TRBV9 with TRBJ2-7; D is tentatively TRBD1 or TRBD2 (5 bases each). Germline V gives CDR1 SGDLS, CDR2 YYNGEE. This CDR3 contains 13 residues. Trimming left V 0 bases short and J 4 bases short, with 8 bases between. Here the CDR3 reads CASSVDGGYEQYF. In DNA form, the CDR3 reads TGTGCCAGCAGCGTAGATGGGGGATACGAGCAGTACTTC.

V is TRBV28 and J is TRBJ1-1; D not resolved. The V end lost 6 bases, the J end lost 3 bases, and 11 bases lay between the germline ends. The germline V gene has CDR1 MDHEN and CDR2 SYDVKM. CDR3 length: 13 amino acids. CDR3 in amino acids: CASSPDGYTEAFF. DNA of the CDR3: TGTGCCAGCAGCCCGGACGGATACACTGAAGCTTTCTTT.